The clone carrying this T cell receptor beta chain occurred a few times. V was clipped by 2 bases and J by 6 bases, with 14 bases between them. Germline-derived CDR1 and CDR2 are SGHKS and YYEKEE (reference sequence). The CDR3 contains 15 residues. TCR beta CDR3 region amplification was performed from RNA transcripts. The TCR CDR3 was amplified in a first-round RT-PCR using the HTBI primer set. TCRdb called the multiplex PCR reads again in MiXCR, with one record for every CDR3 protein. The sample lists around 400,000 distinct CDR3 sequences; roughly 25% were seen once. The sample is drawn from a study of T cells in Graves' hyperthyroidism and ophthalmopathy.

This clonotype was sampled from a man aged 45 to 65 with Graves' hyperthyroidism. Sequencing was performed on blood. The chain uses TRBV5-5 and TRBJ1-4; D call uncertain. DNA for the CDR3: TGTGCCAGCAGCTTTATTTCCGGGGAGGATGAAAAACTGTTTTTT. It codes for CASSFISGEDEKLFF.